This TCR beta chain appears in the sequencing data of a study of blood T cell repertoires in COVID-19. Study overall: COVID-19 samples, acute and convalescent, were from the United States, Italy and Spain.

The germline V and J ends were trimmed by 1 base and 5 bases, with 12 bases remaining between them. Germline CDR1 is SGHNT and CDR2 is YYREEE (reference sequence). The CDR3 has 14 amino acids. Produced via immunoSEQ multiplex PCR; TCRdb's table is partial and in-frame only. The sample lists some 64,000 clones; 70% to 90% were seen once. This rearrangement joins TRBV5-4 to TRBJ1-1; no clear D. The TCR comes from a man between 65 and 85 years old with acute or convalescent COVID-19. The sequenced material came from peripheral blood. This chain's CDR3 is CASSLRERRTEAFF. The CDR3, as DNA: TGTGCCAGCAGCTTGCGGGAGAGAAGGACTGAAGCTTTCTTT.